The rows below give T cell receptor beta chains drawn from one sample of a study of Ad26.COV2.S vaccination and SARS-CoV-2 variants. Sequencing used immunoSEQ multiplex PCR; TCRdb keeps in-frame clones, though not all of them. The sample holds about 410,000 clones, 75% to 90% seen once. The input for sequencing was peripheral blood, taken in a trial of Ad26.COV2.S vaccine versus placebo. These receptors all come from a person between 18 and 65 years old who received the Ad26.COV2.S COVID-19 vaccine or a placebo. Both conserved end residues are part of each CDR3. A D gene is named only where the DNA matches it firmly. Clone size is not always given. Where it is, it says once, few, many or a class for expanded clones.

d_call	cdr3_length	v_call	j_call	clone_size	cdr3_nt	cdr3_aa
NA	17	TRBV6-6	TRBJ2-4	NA	TGTGCCAGCAGTCCCCGCGTGGGCTCGCGGATTGGTGGCATTCAGTACTTC	CASSPRVGSRIGGIQYF
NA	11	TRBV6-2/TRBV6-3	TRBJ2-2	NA	TGTGCCAGCAGTTACGCCGGGGAGCTGTTTTTT	CASSYAGELFF
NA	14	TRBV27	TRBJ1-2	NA	TGTGCCAGCAGTTTATCAGTCACCAACTATGGCTACACCTTC	CASSLSVTNYGYTF
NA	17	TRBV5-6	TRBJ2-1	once	TGTGCCAGCCAAAAGCTTGGTGTGGACCGCTCCTACAATGAGCAGTTCTTC	CASQKLGVDRSYNEQFF
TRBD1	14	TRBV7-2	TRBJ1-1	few	TGTGCCAGCAGCGAGACAGGGGGAAGGACTGAAGCTTTCTTT	CASSETGGRTEAFF
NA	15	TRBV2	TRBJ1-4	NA	TGTGCCAGCACCCGAAACAGGGCTGGTAATGAAAAACTGTTTTTT	CASTRNRAGNEKLFF
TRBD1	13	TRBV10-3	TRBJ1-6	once	TGTGCCATGGGACAGGCGGTTAATTCACCCCTCCACTTT	CAMGQAVNSPLHF
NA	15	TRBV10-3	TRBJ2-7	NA	TGTGCCATCAGTGAGGGGCCTAGCGAACGCTACGAGCAGTACTTC	CAISEGPSERYEQYF
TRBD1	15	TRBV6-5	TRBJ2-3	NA	TGTGCCAGCAGTTTACAGGGGGTCGGCACAGATACGCAGTATTTT	CASSLQGVGTDTQYF
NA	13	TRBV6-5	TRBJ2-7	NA	TGTGCCAGCACAGCGACTAGAGTGGGCGAGCAGTACTTC	CASTATRVGEQYF
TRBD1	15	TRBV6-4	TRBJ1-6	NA	TGTGCCAGCAGTGCCACAGGGGTTAATAATTCACCCCTCCACTTT	CASSATGVNNSPLHF
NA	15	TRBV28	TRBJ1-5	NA	TGTGCCAGCAGTTTATCCCACAGGGTACATCAGCCCCAGCATTTT	CASSLSHRVHQPQHF
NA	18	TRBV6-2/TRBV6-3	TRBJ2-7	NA	TGTGCCAGCAGTTTGTGGTCCGGGCGGTTTCAGAGCTCCTACGAGCAGTACTTC	CASSLWSGRFQSSYEQYF
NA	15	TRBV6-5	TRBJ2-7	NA	TGTGCCAGTAAAAGGGGGGGGGACTTCGCCTACGAGCAGTACTTC	CASKRGGDFAYEQYF
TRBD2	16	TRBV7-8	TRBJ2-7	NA	TGTGCCAGCAGCCCTAGTGGGCGGGAGGGTACGTACGAGCAGTACTTC	CASSPSGREGTYEQYF
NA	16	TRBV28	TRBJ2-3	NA	TGTGCCAGCAGTTCCGGCGGCGGGTTGATCACAGATACGCAGTATTTT	CASSSGGGLITDTQYF
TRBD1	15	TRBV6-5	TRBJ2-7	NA	TGTGCCAGCAGTCTACAGTGGGACAGCCCCTACGAGCAGTACTTC	CASSLQWDSPYEQYF
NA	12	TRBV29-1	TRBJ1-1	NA	TGCAGCGTCGTGGGACCGACCTATGAAGCTTTCTTT	CSVVGPTYEAFF
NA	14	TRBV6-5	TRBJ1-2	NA	TGTGCCAGCAGAACTACCCCTAGGGAGGATGGCTACACCTTC	CASRTTPREDGYTF
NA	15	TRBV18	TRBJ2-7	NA	TGTGCCAGCTCACTAGACGCGCGGGGATCCTACGAGCAGTACTTC	CASSLDARGSYEQYF
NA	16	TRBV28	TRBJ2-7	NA	TGTGCCAGCAGCTCCCGTCGAGACGTATACTCCTACGAGCAGTACTTC	CASSSRRDVYSYEQYF
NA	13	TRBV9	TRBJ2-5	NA	TGTGCCAGCAGCGTAGGGATCCAAGAGACCCAGTACTTC	CASSVGIQETQYF
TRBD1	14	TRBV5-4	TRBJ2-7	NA	TGTGCCAGCAGCTCCGGGACAGTGCGCTACGAGCAGTACTTC	CASSSGTVRYEQYF
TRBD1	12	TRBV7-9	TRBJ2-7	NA	TGTGCCAGCAGCTCTACAGGGGTCGAGCAGTACTTC	CASSSTGVEQYF
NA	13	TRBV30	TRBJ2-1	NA	TGTGCCTGGAGCCCCCGCGGGGCGAGGGAGCAGTTCTTC	CAWSPRGAREQFF
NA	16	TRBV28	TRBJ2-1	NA	TGTGCCAGCAGTTCGGGGGTCCTTGGGTCCTACAATGAGCAGTTCTTC	CASSSGVLGSYNEQFF
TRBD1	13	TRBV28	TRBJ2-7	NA	TGTGCCAGCAGCTCGGGACAGGGCTACGAGCAGTACTTC	CASSSGQGYEQYF
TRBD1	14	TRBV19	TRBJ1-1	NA	TGTGCCAGTAGCAGACAGGGGGTGAACACTGAAGCTTTCTTT	CASSRQGVNTEAFF
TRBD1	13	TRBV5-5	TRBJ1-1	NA	TGTGCCAGCAGCGTGCAGGGGGACACTGAAGCTTTCTTT	CASSVQGDTEAFF
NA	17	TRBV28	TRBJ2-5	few	TGTGCCAGCAGTCCCCCCAACGTCGGGGTCCTGGCAGAGACCCAGTACTTC	CASSPPNVGVLAETQYF
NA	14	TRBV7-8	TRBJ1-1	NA	TGTGCCAGCAGCTTAGCGGGGGTTAACACTGAAGCTTTCTTT	CASSLAGVNTEAFF